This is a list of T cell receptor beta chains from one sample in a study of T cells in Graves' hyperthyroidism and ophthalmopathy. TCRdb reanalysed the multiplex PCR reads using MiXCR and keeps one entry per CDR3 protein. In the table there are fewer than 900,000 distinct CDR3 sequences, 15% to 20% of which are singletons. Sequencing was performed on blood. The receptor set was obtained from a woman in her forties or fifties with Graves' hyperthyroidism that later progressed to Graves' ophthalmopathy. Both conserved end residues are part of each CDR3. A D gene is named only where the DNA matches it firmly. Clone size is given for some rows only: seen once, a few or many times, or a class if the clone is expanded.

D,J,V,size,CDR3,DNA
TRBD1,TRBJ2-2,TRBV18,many,CASDRAPNTGELFF,TGTGCCAGCGACAGGGCTCCGAACACCGGGGAGCTGTTTTTT
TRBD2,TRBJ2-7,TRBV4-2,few,CASSHGGGVAGNYEQYF,TGTGCCAGCAGCCACGGCGGGGGCGTAGCGGGGAACTACGAGCAGTACTTC
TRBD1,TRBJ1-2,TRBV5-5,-,CASSLETGVSYGYTF,TGTGCCAGCAGCTTGGAGACAGGGGTTTCGTATGGCTACACCTTC
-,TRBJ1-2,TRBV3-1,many,CASSKVGPSTGYTF,TGTGCCAGCAGCAAAGTGGGCCCTTCTACTGGCTACACCTTC
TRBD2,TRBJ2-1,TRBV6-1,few,CASSRVGGSYNEQFF,TGTGCCAGTAGCCGAGTGGGGGGGAGTTACAATGAGCAGTTCTTC
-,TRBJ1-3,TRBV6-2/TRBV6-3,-,CASSYSFPDGSGNTIYF,TGTGCCAGCAGTTACTCGTTTCCGGATGGCTCTGGAAACACCATATATTTT
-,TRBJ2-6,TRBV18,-,CASSPRGPQSGANVLTF,TGTGCCAGCTCACCACGGGGACCGCAGTCTGGGGCCAACGTCCTGACTTTC
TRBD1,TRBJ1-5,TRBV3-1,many,CASSPRQGLGGNQPQHF,TGTGCCAGCAGCCCTCGACAGGGACTAGGCGGCAATCAGCCCCAGCATTTT
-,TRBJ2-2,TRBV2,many,CASSFQASGELFF,TGTGCCAGCAGTTTTCAGGCGAGCGGGGAGCTGTTTTTT
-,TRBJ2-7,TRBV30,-,CAWSTGQDSYEQYF,TGTGCCTGGAGTACAGGGCAGGACTCCTACGAGCAGTACTTC
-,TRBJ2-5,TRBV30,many,CAWGSGAETQYF,TGTGCCTGGGGTAGCGGAGCTGAGACCCAGTACTTC